This T cell receptor (beta chain) comes out of a study of T cell repertoires in cytomegalovirus infection. The overall study: Carrying CMV and the relevant HLA type showed in public TCR beta signatures. Study-level findings and limits: HLA-C-restricted, CMV-specific TCR beta clonotypes were dominant ex vivo.

The CDR3 length is 14 residues. Germline V gene data show CDR1 as LNHNV and CDR2 as YYDKDF (reference sequence). V dropped 1 base and J dropped 5; count of bases not matched to a gene: 4. Each CDR3 protein gets one entry after TCRdb re-called the reads with MiXCR. The sample shows 740,000 or so distinct CDR3 sequences, 35% of them seen only once. Only a few counts were recorded for this clonotype. Its antigen is currently unknown. Sequencing input: PBMCs. The sequence was collected from a human donor in good health (CMV status not recorded). Some clones in this sample may be carry-over from other donors' samples. The chain employs TRBV15 and TRBJ2-7, with TRBD1 matching 8 bases. CDR3 sequence: CATSRGSTGDEQYF. The CDR3 coding sequence is TGTGCCACCAGCAGAGGCTCGACAGGGGACGAGCAGTACTTC.